Listed below are T cell receptor beta chains from one sample, sequenced in a study of CD8 T cells in ankylosing spondylitis. TCRdb itself ran the 5' RACE reads through MiXCR, one entry per CDR3 protein. The top ten clones hold about an eighth of a sample with 380,000 or so distinct CDR3 sequences, approximately 22% of them seen once. Sequences were obtained from blood, either unsorted or a sorted T cell fraction (not recorded which). Every receptor here comes from a male donor with ankylosing spondylitis or in good health (not recorded which). Both conserved end residues are part of each CDR3. The D gene is left open where the match is weak. A row's size may be missing; if present it is once, few, many or a size class.

TRBJ2-5	TRBD2	-	TRBV11-2	TGTGCCAGCAGCTCAGATGGGGCGGGGGCCCAGTACTTC	CASSSDGAGAQYF
TRBJ2-4	-	-	TRBV10-3	TGTGCCATCAGTGAACAGACAGGTGGACCAGCCAAAAACATTCAGTACTTC	CAISEQTGGPAKNIQYF
TRBJ1-2	-	-	TRBV11-2	TGTGCCAGCAGCCCCCAACAGGGTAACTATGGCTACACCTTC	CASSPQQGNYGYTF
TRBJ2-1	TRBD2	few	TRBV12-5	TGTGCTAGTGGTCTAGCGGGGGCCTACAATGAGCAGTTCTTC	CASGLAGAYNEQFF
TRBJ2-5	-	-	TRBV12-3/TRBV12-4	TGTGCCAGCAGACATCCTCAGGGTCCCGGGGAGACCCAGTACTTC	CASRHPQGPGETQYF
TRBJ1-1	-	-	TRBV12-3/TRBV12-4	TGTGCCAGCAGTTCGGGACGACTTATGAACACTGAAGCTTTCTTT	CASSSGRLMNTEAFF
TRBJ2-5	TRBD1	-	TRBV15	TGTGCCACCAGCAGCGACAGGGGATCGGAGACCCAGTACTTC	CATSSDRGSETQYF
TRBJ2-3	-	few	TRBV12-3/TRBV12-4	TGTGCCAGCAGTTTTTCGAGCGGCTCCACAGATACGCAGTATTTT	CASSFSSGSTDTQYF
TRBJ2-3	-	-	TRBV18	TGTGCCAGCTCACCTCCGACACGGGCAGATACGCAGTATTTT	CASSPPTRADTQYF
TRBJ1-6	TRBD1	-	TRBV6-1	TGTGCCAGCAGCCACCTCCGGGACAGGGGTTCACCCCTCCACTTT	CASSHLRDRGSPLHF
TRBJ2-7	-	-	TRBV4-1	TGCGCCAGCAGCCCTTGGACGGGAATCTCCTACGAGCAGTACTTC	CASSPWTGISYEQYF
TRBJ2-1	-	few	TRBV3-1	TGTGCCAGCAGCCAAGAGACTGAGCAGTTCTTC	CASSQETEQFF
TRBJ2-2	-	-	TRBV10-2	TGCGCCAGCAGTCAAACAGGGATGAACACCGGGGAGCTGTTTTTT	CASSQTGMNTGELFF
TRBJ2-5	-	few	TRBV29-1	TGCAGCGTTGAAGAACGGGGCAGACCATTGGGGGAGACCCAGTACTTC	CSVEERGRPLGETQYF
TRBJ2-7	TRBD2	-	TRBV5-6	TGTGCCAGCAGCACTAGCGGTGCCTACGAGCAGTACTTC	CASSTSGAYEQYF
TRBJ2-7	-	-	TRBV5-6	TGTGCCAGCACCACCGGAGGGGGGATGGGCTACGAGCAGTACTTC	CASTTGGGMGYEQYF
TRBJ2-7	TRBD1	few	TRBV29-1	TGCAGCGTTGTCCTCCAGGGGGCCTACGAGCAGTACTTC	CSVVLQGAYEQYF
TRBJ2-7	TRBD1	-	TRBV28	TGTGCCAGCAGTTTTCGGACAGGGGTCGACGAGCAGTACTTC	CASSFRTGVDEQYF
TRBJ2-3	TRBD2	-	TRBV12-3/TRBV12-4	TGTGCCAGCATCCTGACTAGCGGGGGGCCCGGGGTTGGCACAGATACGCAGTATTTT	CASILTSGGPGVGTDTQYF
TRBJ2-7	-	few	TRBV11-2	TGTGCCAGCAGCTTAGCCGTAGGGAACTACGAGCAGTACTTC	CASSLAVGNYEQYF
TRBJ2-2	-	few	TRBV28	TGTGCCAGCAAATTCCCCTACACCGGGGAGCTGTTTTTT	CASKFPYTGELFF
TRBJ2-2	-	few	TRBV6-1	TGTGCCAGCAGTGATATTGCAGGATCCACCGGGGAGCTGTTTTTT	CASSDIAGSTGELFF
TRBJ2-5	-	-	TRBV6-5	TGTGCCAGCAGTTACCCTGACCCCCAGAAGACCCAGTACTTC	CASSYPDPQKTQYF
TRBJ2-7	-	few	TRBV6-2/TRBV6-3	TGTGCCAGCAGTTACTCGGCAGGGTTCTACGAGCAGTACTTC	CASSYSAGFYEQYF
TRBJ2-5	-	-	TRBV2	TGTGCCAGCAATTCCGGGACTCAACGCAGAGGGACCCAGTACTTC	CASNSGTQRRGTQYF
TRBJ2-3	TRBD2	once	TRBV4-1	TGCGCCAGCAGCCTGACTTCTCCCGTGGCTGGCGGGGGGGCAGATACGCAGTATTTT	CASSLTSPVAGGGADTQYF